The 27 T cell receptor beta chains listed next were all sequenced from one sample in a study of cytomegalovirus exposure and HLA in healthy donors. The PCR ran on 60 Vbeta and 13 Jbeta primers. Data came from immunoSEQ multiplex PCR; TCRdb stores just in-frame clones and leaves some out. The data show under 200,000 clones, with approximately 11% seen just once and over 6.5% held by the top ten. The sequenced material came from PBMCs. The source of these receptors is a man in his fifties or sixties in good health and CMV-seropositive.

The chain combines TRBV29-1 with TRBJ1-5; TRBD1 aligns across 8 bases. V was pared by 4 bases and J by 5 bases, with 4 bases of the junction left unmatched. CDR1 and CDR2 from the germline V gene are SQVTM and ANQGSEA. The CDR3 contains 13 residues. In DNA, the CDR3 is TGCAGCGTTGGGGGACAGGCCGATCAGCCCCAGCATTTT. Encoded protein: CSVGGQADQPQHF.

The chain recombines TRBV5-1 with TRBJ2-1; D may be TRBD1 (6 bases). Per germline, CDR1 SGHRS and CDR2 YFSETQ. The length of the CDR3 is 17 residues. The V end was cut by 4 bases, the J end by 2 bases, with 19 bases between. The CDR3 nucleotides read TGCGCCAGCAGCCCCGCCAGGGGCCCTATACCCTACAATGAGCAGTTCTTC. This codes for CASSPARGPIPYNEQFF.

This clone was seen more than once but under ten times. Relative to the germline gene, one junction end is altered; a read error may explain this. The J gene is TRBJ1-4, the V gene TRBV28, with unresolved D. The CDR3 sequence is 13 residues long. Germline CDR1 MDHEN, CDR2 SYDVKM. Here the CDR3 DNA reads TGTGCCAGCAGCTTATCTTTTAATGAAAAACTGTTTTTT. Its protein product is CASSLSFNEKLFF. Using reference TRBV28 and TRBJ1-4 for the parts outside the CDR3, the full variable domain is DVKVTQSSRYLVKRTGEKVFLECVQDMDHENMFWYRQDPGLGLRLIYFSYDVKMKEKGDIPEGYSVSREKKERFSLILESASTNQTSMYLCASSLSFNEKLFFGSGTQLSVL.

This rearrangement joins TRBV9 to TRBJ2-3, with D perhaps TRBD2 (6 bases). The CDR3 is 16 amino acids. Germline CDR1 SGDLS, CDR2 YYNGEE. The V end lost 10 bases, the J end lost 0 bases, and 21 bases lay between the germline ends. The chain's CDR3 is CASNGGPGGSTDTQYF. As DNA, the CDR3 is TGTGCCTCCAACGGGGGACCCGGCGGGAGCACAGATACGCAGTATTTT.

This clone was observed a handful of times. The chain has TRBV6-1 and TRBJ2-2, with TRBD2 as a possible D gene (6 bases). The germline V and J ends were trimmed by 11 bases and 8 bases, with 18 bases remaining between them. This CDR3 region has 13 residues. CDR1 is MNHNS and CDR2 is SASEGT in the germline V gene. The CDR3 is CALSSGGTGELFF. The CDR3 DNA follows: TGTGCCTTAAGTAGTGGGGGGACGGGGGAGCTGTTTTTT.

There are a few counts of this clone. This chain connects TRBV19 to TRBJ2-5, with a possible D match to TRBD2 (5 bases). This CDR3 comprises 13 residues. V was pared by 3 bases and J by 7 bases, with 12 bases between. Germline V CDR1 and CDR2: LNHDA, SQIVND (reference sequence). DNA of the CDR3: TGTGCCAGTAGTATCGGCGCCGAGGGGACCCAGTACTTC. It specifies CASSIGAEGTQYF.

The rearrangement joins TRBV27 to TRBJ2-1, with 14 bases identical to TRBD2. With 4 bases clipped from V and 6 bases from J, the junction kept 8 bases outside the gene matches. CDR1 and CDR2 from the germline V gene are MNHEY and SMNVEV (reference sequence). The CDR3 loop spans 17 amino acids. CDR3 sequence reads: CASSSTRLAGGLNEQFF. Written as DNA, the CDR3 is TGTGCCAGCAGTTCCACCAGACTAGCGGGGGGGCTCAATGAGCAGTTCTTC.

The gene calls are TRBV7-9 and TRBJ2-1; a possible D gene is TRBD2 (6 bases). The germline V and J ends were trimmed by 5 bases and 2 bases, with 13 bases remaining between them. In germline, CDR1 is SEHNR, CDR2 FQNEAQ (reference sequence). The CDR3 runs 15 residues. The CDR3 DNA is TGTGCCAGCAGCCCAGCCGGGACTGCCTACAATGAGCAGTTCTTC. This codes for CASSPAGTAYNEQFF.

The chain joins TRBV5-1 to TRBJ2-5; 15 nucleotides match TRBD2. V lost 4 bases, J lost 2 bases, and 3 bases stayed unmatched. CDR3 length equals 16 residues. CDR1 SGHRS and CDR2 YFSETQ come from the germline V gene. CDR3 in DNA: TGCGCCAGCAGCCTGGGGACTAGCGGGGGGCAAGAGACCCAGTACTTC. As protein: CASSLGTSGGQETQYF.

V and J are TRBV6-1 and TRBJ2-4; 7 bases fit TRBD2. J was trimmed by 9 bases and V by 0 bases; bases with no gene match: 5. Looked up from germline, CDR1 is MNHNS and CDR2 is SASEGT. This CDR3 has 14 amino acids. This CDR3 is CASSEASGGGIQYF. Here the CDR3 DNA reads TGTGCCAGCAGTGAAGCCTCGGGGGGAGGCATTCAGTACTTC.

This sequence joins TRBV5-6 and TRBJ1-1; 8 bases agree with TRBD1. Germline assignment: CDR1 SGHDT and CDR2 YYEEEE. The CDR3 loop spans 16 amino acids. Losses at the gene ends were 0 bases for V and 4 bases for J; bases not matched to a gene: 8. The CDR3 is CASSLGGQGLGTEAFF. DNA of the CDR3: TGTGCCAGCAGCTTGGGTGGACAGGGATTGGGCACTGAAGCTTTCTTT.

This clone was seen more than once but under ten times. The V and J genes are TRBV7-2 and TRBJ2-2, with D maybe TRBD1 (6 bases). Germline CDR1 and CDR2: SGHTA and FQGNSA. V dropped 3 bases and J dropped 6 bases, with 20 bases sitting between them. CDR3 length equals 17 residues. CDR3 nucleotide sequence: TGTGCCAGCAGCTTTGCCGGACAGATCCGGGCGTCCGGGGAGCTGTTTTTT. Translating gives CASSFAGQIRASGELFF.

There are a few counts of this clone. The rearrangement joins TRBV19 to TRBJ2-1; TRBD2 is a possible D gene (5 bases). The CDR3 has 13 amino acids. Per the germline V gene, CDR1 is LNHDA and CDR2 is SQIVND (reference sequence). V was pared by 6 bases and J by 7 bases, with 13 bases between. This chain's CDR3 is CASSLQRRNEQFF. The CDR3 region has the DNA TGTGCCAGTAGCCTACAAAGGAGGAATGAGCAGTTCTTC.

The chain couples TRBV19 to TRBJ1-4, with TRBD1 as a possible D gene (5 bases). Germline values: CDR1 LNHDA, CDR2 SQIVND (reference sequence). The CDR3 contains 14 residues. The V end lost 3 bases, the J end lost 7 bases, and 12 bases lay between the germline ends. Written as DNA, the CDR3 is TGTGCCAGTAGTATGGGAGGGGCGAGTGAAAAACTGTTTTTT. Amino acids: CASSMGGASEKLFF.

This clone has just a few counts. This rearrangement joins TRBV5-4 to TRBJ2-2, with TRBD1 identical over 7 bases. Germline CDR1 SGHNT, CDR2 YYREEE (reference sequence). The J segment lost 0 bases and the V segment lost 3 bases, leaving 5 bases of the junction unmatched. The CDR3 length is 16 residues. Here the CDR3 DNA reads TGTGCCAGCAGCTATAGGGACAGAGCGAACACCGGGGAGCTGTTTTTT. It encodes CASSYRDRANTGELFF.

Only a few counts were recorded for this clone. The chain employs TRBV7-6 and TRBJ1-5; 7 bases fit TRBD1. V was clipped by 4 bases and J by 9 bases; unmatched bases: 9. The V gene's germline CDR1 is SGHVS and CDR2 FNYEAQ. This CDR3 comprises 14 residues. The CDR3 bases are TGTGCCAGCAGCTCATTGTACAGGGGAACGCCCCAGCATTTT. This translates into CASSSLYRGTPQHF.

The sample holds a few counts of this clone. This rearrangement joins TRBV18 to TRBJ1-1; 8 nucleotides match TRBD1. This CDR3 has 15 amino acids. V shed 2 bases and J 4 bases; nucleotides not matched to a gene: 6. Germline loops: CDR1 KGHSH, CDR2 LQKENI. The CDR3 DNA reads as TGTGCCAGCTCACCAACTTCCCAGGGGGCCACTGAAGCTTTCTTT. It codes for CASSPTSQGATEAFF.

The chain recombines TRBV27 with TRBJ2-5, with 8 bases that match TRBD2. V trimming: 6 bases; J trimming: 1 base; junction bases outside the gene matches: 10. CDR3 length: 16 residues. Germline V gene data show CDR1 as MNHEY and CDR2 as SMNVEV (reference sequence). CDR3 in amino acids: CASRPWTGRAQETQYF. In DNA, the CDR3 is TGTGCCAGCAGACCCTGGACCGGGAGGGCCCAAGAGACCCAGTACTTC.

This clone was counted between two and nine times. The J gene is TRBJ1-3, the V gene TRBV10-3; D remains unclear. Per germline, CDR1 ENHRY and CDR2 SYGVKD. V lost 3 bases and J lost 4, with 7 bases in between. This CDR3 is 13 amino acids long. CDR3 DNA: TGTGCCATCAGTGACCCGAGGGGAAACACCATATATTTT. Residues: CAISDPRGNTIYF.

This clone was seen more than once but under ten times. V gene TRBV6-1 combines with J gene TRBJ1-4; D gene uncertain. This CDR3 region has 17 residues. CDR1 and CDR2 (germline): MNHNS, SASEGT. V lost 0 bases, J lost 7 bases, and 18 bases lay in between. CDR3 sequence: CASSEAVPYFSGEKLFF. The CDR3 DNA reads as TGTGCCAGCAGTGAAGCTGTCCCCTACTTCTCGGGTGAAAAACTGTTTTTT.

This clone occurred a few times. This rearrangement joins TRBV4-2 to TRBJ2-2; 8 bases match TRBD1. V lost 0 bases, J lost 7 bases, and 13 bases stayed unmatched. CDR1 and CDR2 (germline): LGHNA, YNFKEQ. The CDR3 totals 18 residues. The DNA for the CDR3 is TGTGCCAGCAGCCAAGATTGGAGGCAGGGGGCCATAGGCGGGGAGCTGTTTTTT. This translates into CASSQDWRQGAIGGELFF.

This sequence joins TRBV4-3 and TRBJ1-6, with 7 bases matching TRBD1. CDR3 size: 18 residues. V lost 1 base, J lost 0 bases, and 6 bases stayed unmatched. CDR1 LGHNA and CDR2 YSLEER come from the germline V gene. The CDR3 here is CASSQVQGTSSYNSPLHF. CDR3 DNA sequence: TGCGCCAGCAGCCAAGTACAGGGGACAAGCTCCTATAATTCACCCCTCCACTTT.

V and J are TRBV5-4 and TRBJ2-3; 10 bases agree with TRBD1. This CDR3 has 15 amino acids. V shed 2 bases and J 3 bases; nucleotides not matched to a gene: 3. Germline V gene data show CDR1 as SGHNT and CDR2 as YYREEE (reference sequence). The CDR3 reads CASSFWDRGTDTQYF. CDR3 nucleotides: TGTGCCAGCAGCTTTTGGGACAGGGGTACAGATACGCAGTATTTT.

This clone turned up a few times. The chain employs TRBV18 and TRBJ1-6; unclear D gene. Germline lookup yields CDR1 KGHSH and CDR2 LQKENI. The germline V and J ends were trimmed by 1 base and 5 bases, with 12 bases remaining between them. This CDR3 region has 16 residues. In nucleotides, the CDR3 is TGTGCCAGCTCACCACAGAGCGGAGCCAATAATTCACCCCTCCACTTT. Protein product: CASSPQSGANNSPLHF.

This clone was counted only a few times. The chain's CDR3 is CASSVFPATNEKLFF. As DNA, the CDR3 is TGTGCCAGCAGCGTATTCCCCGCAACTAATGAAAAACTGTTTTTT. The J gene is TRBJ1-4, the V gene TRBV9; D is unresolved. Germline V gene data show CDR1 as SGDLS and CDR2 as YYNGEE. This CDR3 is built from 15 residues. Trimming pared 1 base from V and 0 bases from J, leaving 7 bases between.

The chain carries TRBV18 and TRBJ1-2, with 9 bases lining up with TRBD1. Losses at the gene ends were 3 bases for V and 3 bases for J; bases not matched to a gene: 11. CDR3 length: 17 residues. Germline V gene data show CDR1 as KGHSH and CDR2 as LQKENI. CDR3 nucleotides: TGTGCCAGCTCACCGCAACATCCCCGGGACAGGGACTATGGCTACACCTTC. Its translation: CASSPQHPRDRDYGYTF.

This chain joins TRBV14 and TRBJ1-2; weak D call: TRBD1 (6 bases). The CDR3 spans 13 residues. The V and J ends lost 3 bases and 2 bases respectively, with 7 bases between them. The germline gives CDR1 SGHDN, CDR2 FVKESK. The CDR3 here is CASSHGQNYGYTF. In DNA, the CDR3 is TGTGCCAGCAGCCACGGACAGAACTATGGCTACACCTTC. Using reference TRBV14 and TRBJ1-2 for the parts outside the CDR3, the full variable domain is EAGVTQFPSHSVIEKGQTVTLRCDPISGHDNLYWYRRVMGKEIKFLLHFVKESKQDESGMPNNRFLAERTGGTYSTLKVQPAELEDSGVYFCASSHGQNYGYTFGSGTRLTVV.